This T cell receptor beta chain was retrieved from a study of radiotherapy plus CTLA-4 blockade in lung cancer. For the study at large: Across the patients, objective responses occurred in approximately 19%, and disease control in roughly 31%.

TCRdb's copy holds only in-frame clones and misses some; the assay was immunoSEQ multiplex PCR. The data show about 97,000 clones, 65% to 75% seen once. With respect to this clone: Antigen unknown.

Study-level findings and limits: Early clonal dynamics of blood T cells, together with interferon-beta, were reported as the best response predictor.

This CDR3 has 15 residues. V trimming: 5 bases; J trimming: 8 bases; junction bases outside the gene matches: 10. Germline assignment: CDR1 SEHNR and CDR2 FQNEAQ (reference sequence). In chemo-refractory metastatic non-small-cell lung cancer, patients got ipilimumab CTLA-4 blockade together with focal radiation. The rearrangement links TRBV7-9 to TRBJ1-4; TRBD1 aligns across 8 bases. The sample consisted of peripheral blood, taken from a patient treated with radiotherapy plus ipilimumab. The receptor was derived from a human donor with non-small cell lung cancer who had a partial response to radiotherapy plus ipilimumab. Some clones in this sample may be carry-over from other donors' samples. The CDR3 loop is CASSPQTGVGEKLFF. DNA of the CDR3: TGTGCCAGCAGCCCTCAGACAGGGGTGGGGGAAAAACTGTTTTTT.